Given below is one T cell receptor beta chain in context. This CDR3 contains 16 residues. V lost 1 base, J lost 0 bases, and 10 bases lay in between. The V gene's germline CDR1 is LGHNA and CDR2 YNFKEQ. The protocol was immunoSEQ multiplex PCR, while the TCRdb copy is restricted to in-frame clones and leaves out a portion. The data hold over 45,000 clones, with about 87% observed a single time. The data are from a study of graft-versus-host responses after intestinal transplantation. The clonotype comes from a human patient who received an intestinal transplant, so some T cells may come from the graft donor. The chain recombines TRBV4-2 with TRBJ1-5; D remains ambiguous. Material: PBMCs, obtained 26 days after transplant. CDR3 in DNA: TGTGCCAGCAGCCAAGGAGTCCTCTATAGCAATCAGCCCCAGCATTTT. Encoded protein: CASSQGVLYSNQPQHF.